This T cell receptor beta chain was profiled in a study of cytomegalovirus exposure and HLA in healthy donors. Whole-study context: A prior analysis found some 110 million unique TCR beta sequences from around 180 million T cells. Whole-study results and caveats: Information on immune exposure was restricted to one variable (CMV serostatus). In a later analysis, compared with equally common non-associated chains, HLA-associated beta chains were more expanded.

CDR3 length equals 13 residues. Germline V gene sequence: CDR1 SGHKS, CDR2 YYEKEE (reference sequence). The germline V and J ends were trimmed by 1 base and 2 bases, with 7 bases remaining between them. As to this clone: Its antigen is currently unknown.

Primers for the PCR totalled 60 Vbeta and 13 Jbeta. Data came from immunoSEQ multiplex PCR; TCRdb stores just in-frame clones and leaves some out. The sample lists about 150,000 clones, roughly 66% occurring once. Sequences were obtained from PBMCs. The origin of this receptor is a young woman in good health and CMV-seronegative. The J gene is TRBJ2-7, the V gene TRBV5-5; D ambiguous. The CDR3 is CASSLRSAYEQYF. CDR3 in DNA: TGTGCCAGCAGCTTGCGGTCGGCCTACGAGCAGTACTTC. The full variable domain, in which reference TRBV5-5 and TRBJ2-7 provide the parts outside the CDR3, is DAGVTQSPTHLIKTRGQQVTLRCSPISGHKSVSWYQQVLGQGPQFIFQYYEKEERGRGNFPDRFSARQFPNYSSELNVNALLLGDSALYLCASSLRSAYEQYFGPGTRLTVT.